This T cell receptor beta chain was captured in a study of blood T cell repertoires in COVID-19. The V end lost 7 bases, the J end lost 2 bases, and 13 bases lay between the germline ends. CDR3 length equals 14 residues. In germline, CDR1 is SGHVS, CDR2 FQNEAQ. Clones were read by immunoSEQ multiplex PCR, and TCRdb kept only the in-frame ones, dropping some. Of about 80,000 clones listed, around 80% are singletons. The sequence was obtained from a woman in her 70s with acute or convalescent COVID-19. Sequenced sample: peripheral blood. The chain is built from TRBV7-8 and TRBJ2-3; D unclear. CDR3 nucleotide sequence: TGTGCCAGCACCCAGTCAGCGTACACAGATACGCAGTATTTT. Translation gives CASTQSAYTDTQYF.